The entry that follows covers one T cell receptor (beta chain) sequence. Germline V CDR1 and CDR2: MDHEN, SYDVKM. CDR3 length: 12 residues. Trimming cost V 8 bases and J 7 bases; bases outside gene matches: 5. The data derive from a study of cytomegalovirus exposure and HLA in healthy donors. Study details: The approximately 120 validation repertoires were produced on the same platform as the 550 to 700 repertoires of the first cohort. This was reported in a later analysis.

Produced via immunoSEQ multiplex PCR; TCRdb's table is partial and in-frame only. The data show 200,000 to 250,000 clones, roughly 83% seen once. Sequencing was done on a sample of PBMCs. This sequence originates from a woman aged 18-30 years in good health and CMV-seronegative. V gene TRBV28 combines with J gene TRBJ1-2; 9 bases line up with TRBD1. CDR3 region: CASWDRVVGYTF. The CDR3, as DNA: TGTGCCAGCTGGGACAGGGTTGTTGGCTACACCTTC.